The 20 T cell receptor beta chains below come from one sample, sequenced in a study of cytomegalovirus exposure and HLA in healthy donors. Libraries were prepared by immunoSEQ multiplex PCR; TCRdb keeps only in-frame clonotypes and omits some of them. The sample contains tens of thousands of clones, roughly 95% of which appear only once. Sequenced sample: PBMCs. The receptors were sampled from a woman aged 18-29 years in good health and CMV-seronegative.

The chain links TRBV4-3 to TRBJ1-2, with D perhaps TRBD1 (5 bases). The V gene lost 4 bases and the J gene lost 4 bases, with 16 bases spanning the gap. Germline CDR1 LGHNA, CDR2 YSLEER. This CDR3 has 15 residues. CDR3 DNA: TGCGCCAGCAGCCCAGGGACGGGGGGGGGCTATGGCTACACCTTC. It specifies CASSPGTGGGYGYTF.

The V and J genes are TRBV28 and TRBJ1-1; TRBD1 matches 8 bases. After removal of 2 bases from V and 0 bases from J, the junction contained 2 bases not matched to a gene. The CDR3 covers 15 residues. Germline V gives CDR1 MDHEN, CDR2 SYDVKM. For the CDR3, the DNA is TGTGCCAGCAGTTTAGGACAGGGTTTGAACACTGAAGCTTTCTTT. It specifies CASSLGQGLNTEAFF. The entire variable domain, with the rest obtained from reference TRBV28 and TRBJ1-1, is as follows: DVKVTQSSRYLVKRTGEKVFLECVQDMDHENMFWYRQDPGLGLRLIYFSYDVKMKEKGDIPEGYSVSREKKERFSLILESASTNQTSMYLCASSLGQGLNTEAFFGQGTRLTVV.

V gene TRBV7-8 combines with J gene TRBJ1-5; the D gene is possibly TRBD1 (5 bases). Germline loops: CDR1 SGHVS, CDR2 FQNEAQ. Trimming stripped 1 base from V and 0 bases from J, with 16 bases between. This CDR3 has 18 amino acids. CDR3 region: CASSLGGGRSYSNQPQHF. CDR3 coding DNA: TGTGCCAGCAGCTTAGGGGGGGGGAGAAGCTATAGCAATCAGCCCCAGCATTTT.

The chain joins TRBV7-2 to TRBJ2-7, with 8 bases identical to TRBD1. Trimming at V came to 5 bases and at J to 6 bases, leaving 6 bases not matched to a gene. The length of the CDR3 is 13 residues. From germline, CDR1 is SGHTA and CDR2 FQGNSA. CDR3 nucleotide sequence: TGTGCCAGCAGCCCTCCAGGGGGCATCGAGCAGTACTTC. Encoded protein: CASSPPGGIEQYF.

The chain employs TRBV7-9 and TRBJ1-1; 9 bases match TRBD1. The germline V gene encodes CDR1 SEHNR and CDR2 FQNEAQ (reference sequence). Germline trimming cut 1 base from V and 5 bases from J; bases unmatched to any gene: 5. This CDR3 spans 15 amino acids. Here the CDR3 reads CASSLGDRVWTEAFF. Here the CDR3 DNA reads TGTGCCAGCAGCTTAGGGGACAGGGTATGGACTGAAGCTTTCTTT.

The V call is TRBV15, the J call TRBJ2-3, with TRBD2 matching 8 bases. The length of the CDR3 is 16 residues. Looked up from germline, CDR1 is LNHNV and CDR2 is YYDKDF (reference sequence). After removal of 4 bases from V and 1 base from J, the junction contained 7 bases not matched to a gene. As DNA, the CDR3 is TGTGCCACCAGCACATACGGGACTAGAGGCACAGATACGCAGTATTTT. This sequence encodes CATSTYGTRGTDTQYF.

The table lists this clone with a count of one. The rearrangement uses TRBV28 and TRBJ1-1; possibly TRBD1 for D (5 bases). V was shortened by 7 bases and J by 7 bases, with 19 bases between the two germline ends. Per the germline V gene, CDR1 is MDHEN and CDR2 is SYDVKM. The CDR3 extends over 14 amino acids. The CDR3 is CASTLGDLIGEAFF. The DNA of the CDR3 is TGTGCCAGCACCCTGGGGGACTTAATCGGTGAAGCTTTCTTT.

The chain carries TRBV19 and TRBJ1-1, with TRBD1 matching 10 bases. Germline V CDR1 and CDR2: LNHDA, SQIVND (reference sequence). The length of the CDR3 is 13 residues. V shed 3 bases, J shed 11 bases, and the junction held 6 bases outside the gene matches. The CDR3 is CASSIDRGQWAFF. The DNA for the CDR3 is TGTGCCAGTAGTATCGACAGGGGGCAGTGGGCTTTCTTT. The variable domain in full, completed from reference TRBV19 and TRBJ1-1, reads DGGITQSPKYLFRKEGQNVTLSCEQNLNHDAMYWYRQDPGQGLRLIYYSQIVNDFQKGDIAEGYSVSREKKESFPLTVTSAQKNPTAFYLCASSIDRGQWAFFGQGTRLTVV.

V is TRBV19 and J is TRBJ2-5, with D tentatively TRBD2 (6 bases). Germline CDR1 reads LNHDA; CDR2 reads SQIVND (reference sequence). This CDR3 has 14 amino acids. Trimming removed 1 base at V and 2 bases at J, with 8 bases between. In DNA form, the CDR3 reads TGTGCCAGTAGTATAGGACGGGGGCAAGAGACCCAGTACTTC. This translates into CASSIGRGQETQYF. The full variable domain, with the rest looked up from reference TRBV19 and TRBJ2-5, is DGGITQSPKYLFRKEGQNVTLSCEQNLNHDAMYWYRQDPGQGLRLIYYSQIVNDFQKGDIAEGYSVSREKKESFPLTVTSAQKNPTAFYLCASSIGRGQETQYFGPGTRLLVL.

The chain links TRBV5-6 to TRBJ2-3; D is uncertain. Germline assignment: CDR1 SGHDT and CDR2 YYEEEE. There are 12 residues in the CDR3. V lost 4 bases and J 0 bases, leaving 3 bases between the germline ends. CDR3 DNA sequence: TGTGCCAGCAGCCCTAGCACAGATACGCAGTATTTT. It yields the protein CASSPSTDTQYF.

This clone has just a few counts. This CDR3 reads CASSQDRLNTEAFF. The CDR3 nucleotides read TGTGCCAGCAGTCAGGACAGATTGAACACTGAAGCTTTCTTT. This chain connects TRBV5-4 to TRBJ1-1; tentative D call: TRBD1 (6 bases). The germline V gene encodes CDR1 SGHNT and CDR2 YYREEE (reference sequence). Trimming left V 5 bases short and J 0 bases short, with 11 bases between. The CDR3 is made up of 14 amino acids.

This rearrangement joins TRBV29-1 to TRBJ2-1, with a possible D match to TRBD2 (6 bases). Trimming pared 6 bases from V and 6 bases from J, leaving 30 bases between. The CDR3 extends over 18 amino acids. Germline CDR1 and CDR2: SQVTM and ANQGSEA. The CDR3 nucleotides read TGCAGCGTCGGGTCGGGTTTTTTTGGAGGGAGAAATGCCAATGAGCAGTTCTTC. This gives the protein CSVGSGFFGGRNANEQFF.

The chain is built from TRBV20-1 and TRBJ2-7; D is unclear. This CDR3 region has 11 residues. V dropped 3 bases and J dropped 0 bases, with 3 bases sitting between them. Per the germline V gene, CDR1 is DFQATT and CDR2 is SNEGSKA (reference sequence). The CDR3 loop reads CSARRSYEQYF. The CDR3 DNA is TGCAGTGCTAGGCGCTCCTACGAGCAGTACTTC.

V is TRBV27 and J is TRBJ1-1; perhaps TRBD1 as D (5 bases). Germline V gene data show CDR1 as MNHEY and CDR2 as SMNVEV (reference sequence). Between the trimmed V and J ends, which lost 2 bases and 0 bases, there was a span of 13 bases. The CDR3 covers 16 residues. CDR3 bases: TGTGCCAGCAGTTTAGCGGCAGGGTTGGTGAACACTGAAGCTTTCTTT. It translates to CASSLAAGLVNTEAFF.

The table lists this clone with a count of one. The V gene is TRBV12-5, the J gene TRBJ2-1, with TRBD1 identical over 7 bases. Per the germline V gene, CDR1 is LGHNT and CDR2 is FRNRAP. This CDR3 contains 15 residues. The J segment lost 3 bases and the V segment lost 5 bases, leaving 7 bases of the junction unmatched. The CDR3 spells CASGPAGTVYNEQFF. CDR3 in DNA: TGTGCTAGTGGTCCCGCCGGGACAGTCTACAATGAGCAGTTCTTC.

This chain links TRBV19 with TRBJ2-7, with TRBD1 identical over 11 bases. Germline loops: CDR1 LNHDA, CDR2 SQIVND (reference sequence). V lost 5 bases and J lost 7; bases outside the gene matches: 10. The CDR3 totals 15 residues. CDR3 nucleotide sequence: TGTGCCAGTAGTCCCCGGACAGGGGGCGGAGGGGAGCAGTACTTC. Protein product: CASSPRTGGGGEQYF.

The chain has TRBV7-9 and TRBJ1-1; D may be TRBD1 (5 bases). Germline assignment: CDR1 SEHNR and CDR2 FQNEAQ (reference sequence). The CDR3 contains 17 residues. Trimming took 3 bases from V and 4 from J, leaving 21 bases between them. The DNA of the CDR3 is TGTGCCAGCAGCTTGGGCGCCGCCGGTCAGGGTGGCACTGAAGCTTTCTTT. This sequence encodes CASSLGAAGQGGTEAFF.

This clone was detected once. The chain uses TRBV18 and TRBJ2-1, with 11 bases matching TRBD2. The germline V gene has CDR1 KGHSH and CDR2 LQKENI. The CDR3 is 17 residues long. The trim removed 3 bases at V and 7 bases at J, leaving 11 bases unmatched. Here the CDR3 DNA reads TGTGCCAGCTCACCCAAGGTAGCGGGGGGGCCTGGGAATGAGCAGTTCTTC. Protein product: CASSPKVAGGPGNEQFF. The full variable domain, in which reference TRBV18 and TRBJ2-1 provide the parts outside the CDR3, is NAGVMQNPRHLVRRRGQEARLRCSPMKGHSHVYWYRQLPEEGLKFMVYLQKENIIDESGMPKERFSAEFPKEGPSILRIQQVVRGDSAAYFCASSPKVAGGPGNEQFFGPGTRLTVL.

This clone was picked up one time. CDR3 loop: CASSQDRSATNEKLFF. The CDR3 coding sequence is TGCGCCAGCAGCCAAGATAGAAGTGCAACTAATGAAAAACTGTTTTTT. The genes are TRBV4-3 and TRBJ1-4; D is undetermined. Germline V gene data show CDR1 as LGHNA and CDR2 as YSLEER. V was cut by 0 bases and J by 0 bases, with 8 bases left in between. The CDR3 extends over 16 amino acids.

The V gene is TRBV6-1, the J gene TRBJ2-7; 7 bases fit TRBD2. The V and J ends lost 8 bases and 7 bases, in that order; junction bases with no gene match: 14. The CDR3 sequence is 14 residues long. CDR1 is MNHNS, CDR2 SASEGT, per germline. The DNA of the CDR3 is TGTGCCAGCCCAAGGGAGGGATTGAAGGGGGAGCAGTACTTC. Encoded protein: CASPREGLKGEQYF.